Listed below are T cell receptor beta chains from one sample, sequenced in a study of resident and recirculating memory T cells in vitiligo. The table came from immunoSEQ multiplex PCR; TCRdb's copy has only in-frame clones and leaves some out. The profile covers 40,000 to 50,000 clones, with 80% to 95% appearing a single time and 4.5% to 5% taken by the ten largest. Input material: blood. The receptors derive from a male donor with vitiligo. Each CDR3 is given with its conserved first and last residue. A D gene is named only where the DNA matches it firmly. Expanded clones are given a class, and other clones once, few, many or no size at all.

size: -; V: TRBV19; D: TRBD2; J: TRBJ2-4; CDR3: CASSTTAGPKNIQYF; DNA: TGTGCCAGTAGTACAACAGCGGGGCCCAAAAACATTCAGTACTTC
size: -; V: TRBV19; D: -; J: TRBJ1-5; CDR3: CASSIAEPLSNQPQHF; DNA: TGTGCCAGTAGTATAGCAGAACCCCTTAGCAATCAGCCCCAGCATTTT
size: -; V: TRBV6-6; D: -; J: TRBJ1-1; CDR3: CASSYGAAEAFF; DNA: TGTGCCAGCAGTTACGGGGCAGCTGAAGCTTTCTTT
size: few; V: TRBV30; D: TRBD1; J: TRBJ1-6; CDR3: CAWRRQGGSPLHF; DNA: TGTGCCTGGAGGAGACAGGGGGGATCACCCCTCCACTTT
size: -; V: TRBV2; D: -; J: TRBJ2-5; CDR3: CASSVPGQQETQYF; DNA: TGTGCCAGCAGTGTCCCCGGACAGCAAGAGACCCAGTACTTC
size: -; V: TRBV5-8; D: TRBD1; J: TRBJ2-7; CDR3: CASSNTGAEQYF; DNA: TGTGCCAGCAGCAACACAGGGGCCGAGCAGTACTTC
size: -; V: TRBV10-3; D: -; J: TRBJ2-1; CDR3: CAISPGPAPGDHYNEQFF; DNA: TGTGCCATCAGCCCTGGGCCTGCCCCGGGGGACCACTACAATGAGCAGTTCTTC
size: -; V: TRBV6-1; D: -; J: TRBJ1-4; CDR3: CASSGSGRGTTNEKLFF; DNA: TGTGCCAGCAGTGGGTCAGGGAGGGGCACAACTAATGAAAAACTGTTTTTT
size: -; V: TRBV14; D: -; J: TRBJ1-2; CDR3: CASSRGYGYTF; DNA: TGTGCCAGCAGCCGCGGGTATGGCTACACCTTC
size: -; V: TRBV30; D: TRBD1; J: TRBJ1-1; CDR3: CAWSGDRTNTEAFF; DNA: TGTGCCTGGAGTGGGGACAGGACGAACACTGAAGCTTTCTTT
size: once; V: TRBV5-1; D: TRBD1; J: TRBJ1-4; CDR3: CASSPPGQGNEKLFF; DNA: TGCGCCAGCAGCCCACCGGGACAGGGAAATGAAAAACTGTTTTTT
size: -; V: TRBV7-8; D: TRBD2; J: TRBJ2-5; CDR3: CASSWGLAKTQYF; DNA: TGTGCCAGCAGCTGGGGACTAGCGAAGACCCAGTACTTC
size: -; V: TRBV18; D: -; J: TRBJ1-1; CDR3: CASSHPPGVNTEAFF; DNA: TGTGCCAGCTCCCATCCTCCAGGGGTGAACACTGAAGCTTTCTTT
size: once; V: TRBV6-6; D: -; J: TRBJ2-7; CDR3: CASSYSPEFYEQYF; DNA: TGTGCCAGCAGTTACTCGCCAGAATTCTACGAGCAGTACTTC
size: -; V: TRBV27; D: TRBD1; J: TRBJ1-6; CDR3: CASSAWDSPNSPLHF; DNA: TGTGCCAGCAGCGCCTGGGACAGCCCTAATTCACCCCTCCACTTT
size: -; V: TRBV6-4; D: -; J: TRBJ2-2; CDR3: CASSRRSAGSANTGELFF; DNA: TGTGCCAGCAGCAGACGGTCGGCGGGGAGCGCGAACACCGGGGAGCTGTTTTTT
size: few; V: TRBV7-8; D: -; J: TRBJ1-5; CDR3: CASSLERDQPQHF; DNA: TGTGCCAGCAGCTTAGAGCGGGATCAGCCCCAGCATTTT
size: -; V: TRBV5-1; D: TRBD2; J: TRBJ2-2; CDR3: CASSFSGGIGELFF; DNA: TGCGCCAGCAGCTTTAGCGGGGGGATCGGGGAGCTGTTTTTT
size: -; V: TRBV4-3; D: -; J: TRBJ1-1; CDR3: CASSQGSLEAFF; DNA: TGCGCCAGCAGCCAAGGGAGCCTCGAAGCTTTCTTT
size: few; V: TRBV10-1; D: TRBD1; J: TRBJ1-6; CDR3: CASGGQGGSPLHF; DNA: TGCGCCAGCGGAGGACAGGGGGGCTCACCCCTCCACTTT
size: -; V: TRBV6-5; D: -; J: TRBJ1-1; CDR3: CASSYQGMNTEAFF; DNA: TGTGCCAGCAGTTACCAGGGCATGAACACTGAAGCTTTCTTT
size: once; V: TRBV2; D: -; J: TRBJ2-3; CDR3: CASKGSRTDTQYF; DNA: TGTGCCAGCAAAGGGAGTCGAACAGATACGCAGTATTTT
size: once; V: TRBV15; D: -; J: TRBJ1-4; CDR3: CATSRVGEGKLFF; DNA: TGTGCCACCAGCAGAGTTGGGGAGGGAAAACTGTTTTTT
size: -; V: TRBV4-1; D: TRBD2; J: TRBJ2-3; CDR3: CASRQFGLAGGSTDTQYF; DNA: TGCGCCAGCAGACAATTCGGCCTAGCGGGGGGGAGCACAGATACGCAGTATTTT
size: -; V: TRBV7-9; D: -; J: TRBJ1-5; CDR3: CASSATGWNQPQHF; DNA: TGTGCCAGCAGCGCTACAGGGTGGAATCAGCCCCAGCATTTT
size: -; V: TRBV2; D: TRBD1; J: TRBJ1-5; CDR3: CASTRTGNQPQHF; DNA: TGTGCCAGCACCCGGACAGGGAATCAGCCCCAGCATTTT
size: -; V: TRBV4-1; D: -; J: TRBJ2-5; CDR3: CASSQGDGGTQYF; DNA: TGCGCCAGCAGCCAAGGAGACGGGGGGACCCAGTACTTC
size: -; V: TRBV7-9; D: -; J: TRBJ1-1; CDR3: CATNSLSTEAFF; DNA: TGTGCCACTAACTCATTGTCCACTGAAGCTTTCTTT
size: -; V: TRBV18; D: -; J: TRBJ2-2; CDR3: CASSPMNTGELFF; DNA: TGTGCCAGCTCACCTATGAACACCGGGGAGCTGTTTTTT
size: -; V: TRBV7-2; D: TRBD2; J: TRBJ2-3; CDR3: CASSLLAGGPRGTDTQYF; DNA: TGTGCCAGCAGCCTACTAGCGGGGGGGCCGCGGGGCACAGATACGCAGTATTTT
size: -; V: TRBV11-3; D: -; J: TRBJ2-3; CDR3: CASSLTTGFSTDTQYF; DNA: TGTGCCAGCAGCTTAACGACAGGATTTAGCACAGATACGCAGTATTTT
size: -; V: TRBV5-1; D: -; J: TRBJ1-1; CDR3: CASSLDGVTEAFF; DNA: TGCGCCAGCAGCTTGGATGGAGTCACTGAAGCTTTCTTT
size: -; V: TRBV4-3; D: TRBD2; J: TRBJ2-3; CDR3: CASSQDRSSGGASDTQYF; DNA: TGCGCCAGCAGCCAAGATAGGAGTAGCGGGGGGGCCTCAGATACGCAGTATTTT
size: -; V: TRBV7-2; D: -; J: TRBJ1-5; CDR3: CASSFGSQPQHF; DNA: TGTGCCAGCAGCTTCGGGAGCCAGCCCCAGCATTTT
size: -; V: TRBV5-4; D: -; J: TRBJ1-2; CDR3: CASSSLVGGDYGYTF; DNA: TGTGCCAGCAGCTCCCTGGTAGGGGGAGACTATGGCTACACCTTC
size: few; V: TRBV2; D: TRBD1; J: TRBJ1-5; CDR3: CASNLDRGRQPQHF; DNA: TGTGCCAGCAACCTCGACAGGGGAAGGCAGCCCCAGCATTTT
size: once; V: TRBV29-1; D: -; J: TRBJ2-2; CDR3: CSARLRDIYPGELFF; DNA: TGCAGCGCCCGATTAAGAGACATTTATCCTGGGGAGCTGTTTTTT
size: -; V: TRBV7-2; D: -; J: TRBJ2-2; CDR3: CASSLVGGANTGELFF; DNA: TGTGCCAGCAGCTTAGTAGGGGGGGCGAACACCGGGGAGCTGTTTTTT
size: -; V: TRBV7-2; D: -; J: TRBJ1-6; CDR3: CASSLILGRDSPLHF; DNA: TGTGCCAGCAGCTTAATTCTAGGGAGGGATTCACCCCTCCACTTT
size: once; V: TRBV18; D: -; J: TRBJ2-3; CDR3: CASSITDTQYF; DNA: TGTGCCAGCTCCATCACAGATACGCAGTATTTT
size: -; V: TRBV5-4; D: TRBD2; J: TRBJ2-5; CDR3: CASSLQLAGVETQYF; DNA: TGTGCCAGCAGCTTACAACTAGCGGGGGTCGAGACCCAGTACTTC
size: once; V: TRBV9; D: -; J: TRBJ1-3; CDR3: CASSVDHSSGNTIYF; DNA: TGTGCCAGCAGCGTAGACCACAGCTCTGGAAACACCATATATTTT
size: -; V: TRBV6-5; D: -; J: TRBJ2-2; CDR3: CASSYQRANTGELFF; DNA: TGTGCCAGCAGTTACCAGCGGGCAAACACCGGGGAGCTGTTTTTT
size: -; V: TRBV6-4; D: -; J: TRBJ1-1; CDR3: CASILRVNTEAFF; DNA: TGTGCCAGCATTTTGCGGGTGAACACTGAAGCTTTCTTT
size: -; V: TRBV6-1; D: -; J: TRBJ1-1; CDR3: CASSGQVNTEAFF; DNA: TGTGCCAGCAGTGGGCAGGTCAACACTGAAGCTTTCTTT
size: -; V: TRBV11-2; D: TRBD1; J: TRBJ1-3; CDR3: CASSHGTDRNTIYF; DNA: TGTGCCAGCAGCCATGGGACAGACCGAAACACCATATATTTT
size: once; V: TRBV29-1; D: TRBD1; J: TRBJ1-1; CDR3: CSVTGQMNTEAFF; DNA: TGCAGCGTGACGGGACAGATGAACACTGAAGCTTTCTTT
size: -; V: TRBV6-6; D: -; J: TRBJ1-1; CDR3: CASSYTGRNTEAFF; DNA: TGTGCCAGCAGTTACACGGGTAGGAACACTGAAGCTTTCTTT
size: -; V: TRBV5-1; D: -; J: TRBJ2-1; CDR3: CASSLEATARGEQFF; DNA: TGCGCCAGCAGCTTGGAGGCCACCGCTAGGGGTGAGCAGTTCTTC
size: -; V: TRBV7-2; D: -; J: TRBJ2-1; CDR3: CASYPGVAYNEQFF; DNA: TGTGCCAGCTACCCGGGGGTCGCCTACAATGAGCAGTTCTTC
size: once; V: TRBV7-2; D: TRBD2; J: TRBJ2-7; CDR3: CASSFGRSSYEQYF; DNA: TGTGCCAGCAGCTTCGGGAGGAGCTCCTACGAGCAGTACTTC
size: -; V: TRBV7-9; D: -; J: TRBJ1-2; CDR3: CASSWGEADGYTF; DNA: TGTGCCAGCAGCTGGGGGGAGGCGGATGGCTACACCTTC
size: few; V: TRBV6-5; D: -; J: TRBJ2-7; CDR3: CASSRSGWYEQYF; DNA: TGTGCCAGCTCCAGATCGGGGTGGTACGAGCAGTACTTC
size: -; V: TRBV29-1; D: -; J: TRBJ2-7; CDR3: CSVSTGGYEQYF; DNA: TGCAGCGTTTCGACAGGAGGATACGAGCAGTACTTC
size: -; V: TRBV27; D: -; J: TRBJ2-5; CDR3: CASSSVRGSETQYF; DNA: TGTGCCAGCAGTTCGGTCCGGGGATCAGAGACCCAGTACTTC
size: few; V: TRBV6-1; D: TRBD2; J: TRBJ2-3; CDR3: CASSRGGDTQYF; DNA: TGTGCCAGCAGTCGGGGGGGAGATACGCAGTATTTT
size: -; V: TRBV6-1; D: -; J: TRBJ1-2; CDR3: CASSDAVYQANYGYTF; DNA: TGTGCCAGCAGTGACGCAGTATACCAAGCTAACTATGGCTACACCTTC